This TCR beta chain was found in a study of technical replicates of blood from a handful of donors. Here immunoSEQ multiplex PCR was the method, and the copy in TCRdb shows in-frame clones only, minus some. The sample yields about 59,000 clones, approximately 92% seen once. The junction had 5 bases not matched to a gene; V was cut back by 3 bases and J by 3 bases. This CDR3 comprises 16 residues. CDR1 and CDR2 from the germline V gene are MGHDK and SYGVNS. Sequenced input: PBMCs. The receptor was derived from a human donor in good health. Some clones in this sample may be carry-over from other donors' samples. This chain joins TRBV25-1 and TRBJ2-1; TRBD2 aligns across 10 bases. This chain's CDR3 is CASSDVTSGVYNEQFF. CDR3 DNA: TGTGCCAGCAGTGACGTCACTAGCGGGGTCTACAATGAGCAGTTCTTC.